The clone carrying this TCR beta chain showed up many times. No antigen is known for it. This sample is part of a study of spatial heterogeneity in lung cancer. General study findings and limits: Expanded intratumoral alpha and beta TCR counts tracked tumor mutation counts.

V was clipped by 7 bases and J by 4 bases, with 16 bases between them. The V gene's germline CDR1 is SNHLY and CDR2 FYNNEI. CDR3 length: 14 amino acids. TCRdb itself ran the 5' RACE reads through MiXCR, one entry per CDR3 protein. The table lists about 100,000 distinct CDR3 sequences, about 4.6% of them singletons. The sample's time point: sample taken at primary tumor resection. The chain carries TRBV2 and TRBJ2-5, with D possibly TRBD2 on 6 matching bases. The material was lung tumor tissue, obtained at surgery. This receptor was obtained from a male donor with early-stage non-small cell lung cancer. CDR3 bases: TGTGCCAGCACTTTGGGACTCGGTGGAGAGACCCAGTACTTC. Amino acids: CASTLGLGGETQYF.